Below, 3 T cell receptor beta chains from the same sample are listed, as sequenced in a study of T-cell memory formation after mild COVID-19. MiXCR was run by TCRdb on the 5' RACE reads, yielding one entry per CDR3 protein. The sample lists about 140,000 distinct CDR3 sequences, 11% to 15% occurring once. The specimen sequenced was PBMCs or a T cell subset sorted from them (not recorded which). The origin of the receptors is an adult woman who had mild COVID-19 (a few samples of this study predate the infection). Cell type and time point are not known.

The gene calls are TRBV2 and TRBJ2-5; 7 bases are shared with TRBD1. Trimming at V came to 6 bases and at J to 5 bases, leaving 9 bases not matched to a gene. Germline CDR1 is SNHLY and CDR2 is FYNNEI. The CDR3 runs to 14 residues. Written as DNA, the CDR3 is TGTGCCAGCAGAGGGGACAGTACAAGGGAGACCCAGTACTTC. It yields the protein CASRGDSTRETQYF.

This clonotype came up a few times. The chain employs TRBV19 and TRBJ2-5; D gene unclear. Trimming cost V 8 bases and J 5 bases, with 12 bases left between them. Germline V gives CDR1 LNHDA, CDR2 SQIVND (reference sequence). The CDR3 covers 12 residues. Here the CDR3 DNA reads TGTGCCAGTTTAGTACAATCCGAGACCCAGTACTTC. Translating it yields CASLVQSETQYF.

The chain recombines TRBV20-1 with TRBJ1-2; D is unresolved. Trimming shortened V by 0 bases and J by 5 bases, and 1 base separated the two germline ends. Germline V CDR1 and CDR2: DFQATT, SNEGSKA (reference sequence). The CDR3 is made up of 10 amino acids. CDR3 sequence (DNA): TGCAGTGCTAGAGATTATGGCTACACCTTC. It encodes CSARDYGYTF.